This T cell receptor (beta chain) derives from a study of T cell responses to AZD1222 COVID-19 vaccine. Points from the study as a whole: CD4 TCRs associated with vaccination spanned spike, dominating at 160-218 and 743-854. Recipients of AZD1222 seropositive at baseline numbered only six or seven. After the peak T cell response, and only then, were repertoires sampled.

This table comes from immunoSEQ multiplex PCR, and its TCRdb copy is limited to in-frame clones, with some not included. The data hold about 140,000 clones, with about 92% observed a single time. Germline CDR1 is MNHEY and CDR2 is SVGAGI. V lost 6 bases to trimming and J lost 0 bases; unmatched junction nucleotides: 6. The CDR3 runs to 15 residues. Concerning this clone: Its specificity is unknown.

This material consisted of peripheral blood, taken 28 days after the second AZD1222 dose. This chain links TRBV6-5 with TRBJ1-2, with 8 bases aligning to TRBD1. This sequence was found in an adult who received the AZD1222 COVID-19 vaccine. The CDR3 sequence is CASRYTDRANYGYTF. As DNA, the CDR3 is TGTGCCAGCAGGTATACGGACAGGGCTAACTATGGCTACACCTTC.